This T cell receptor (beta chain) is from a study of shared clonotypes between healthy human individuals. Study background: CD4 naive and memory got three plates each, CD8 naive two, CD8 memory one.

Trimming left V 0 bases short and J 1 base short, with 13 bases between. CDR3 length: 16 residues. Germline CDR1 reads SGDLS; CDR2 reads YYNGEE. Positive CCR7 selection of CD45RO-negative cells yielded the naive CD8 cells, and terminally differentiated effector memory CD45RA+ cells were excluded. Data came from immunoSEQ multiplex PCR; TCRdb stores just in-frame clones and leaves some out. Seen here are around 2.1 million clones, approximately 94% observed once, and the top ten hold 1.5% to 2%. The receptor was isolated from a man aged 18 to 35 in good health. Some clones in this sample may be carry-over from other donors' samples. The sequenced sample was naive CD8+ T cells from PBMCs. This chain links TRBV9 with TRBJ1-1, with a tentative D call TRBD1 (5 bases). CDR3 coding DNA: TGTGCCAGCAGCGTAGGGAAGGGGAGGGGGAACACTGAAGCTTTCTTT. Amino acid sequence: CASSVGKGRGNTEAFF. The variable domain in full, with the rest retrieved from reference TRBV9 and TRBJ1-1, is DSGVTQTPKHLITATGQRVTLRCSPRSGDLSVYWYQQSLDQGLQFLIQYYNGEERAKGNILERFSAQQFPDLHSELNLSSLELGDSALYFCASSVGKGRGNTEAFFGQGTRLTVV.